These 11 T cell receptor beta chains share one sample of origin, sequenced in a study of CXCR3-negative and CXCR3-positive naive CD8 T cells (dated by TCRdb to about 2019). Sequenced on a NextSeq 550. The Human TCR Profiling Kit (MiLaboratory) was used to make UMI-labeled 5' RACE TRB cDNA libraries. After the reads were reprocessed by TCRdb, one entry was made per CDR3 protein sequence, with no DNA. This specimen's table enumerates 38,000 or so distinct CDR3 sequences. The top ten constitute around 2% of the sample. Sequencing was carried out using naive CXCR3- CD8+ T cells from blood. The sample's cell subset or site label is to be understood as: CD45RO-CCR7+CD27+CD95- naive CD8+ T cells lacking CXCR3 (TNR3-). These receptors came from a human donor in good health. Some clones in this sample may be carry-over from other donors' samples.

V gene TRBV29-1 combines with J gene TRBJ2-3. Germline CDR1 SQVTM, CDR2 ANQGSEA. The CDR3 extends over 13 amino acids. The CDR3 region is CSVEASHTDTQYF.

The chain recombines TRBV29-1 with TRBJ2-2; absent DNA, TCRdb's TRBD1 call cannot be checked. The CDR3 spans 15 residues. Per the germline V gene, CDR1 is SQVTM and CDR2 is ANQGSEA. The CDR3 region is CSVGRDREKTGELFF.

This chain connects TRBV6-5 to TRBJ2-4. The CDR3 extends over 16 amino acids. Germline V gene lookup returns CDR1 MNHEY and CDR2 SVGAGI. The CDR3 spells CASSIGYGLAKNIQYF.

The rearrangement uses TRBV29-1 and TRBJ2-4; lacking DNA, the TRBD2 call made by TCRdb goes unchecked. CDR3 length: 16 amino acids. CDR1 is SQVTM and CDR2 is ANQGSEA in the germline V gene. CDR3 in amino acids: CSVLREGGPAKNIQYF. The variable domain in full, completed from reference TRBV29-1 and TRBJ2-4, reads SAVISQKPSRDICQRGTSLTIQCQVDSQVTMMFWYRQQPGQSLTLIATANQGSEATYESGFVIDKFPISRPNLTFSTLTVSNMSPEDSSIYLCSVLREGGPAKNIQYFGAGTRLSVL.

This chain links TRBV29-1 with TRBJ2-7; TCRdb outputs TRBD1, but without DNA this stays unchecked. This CDR3 has 13 amino acids. Germline V gene sequence: CDR1 SQVTM, CDR2 ANQGSEA. The CDR3 protein is CSATGVSSYEQYF.

The chain combines TRBV28 with TRBJ2-3; TCRdb indicates TRBD1, and absent DNA this call remains unverified. CDR3 length: 15 amino acids. CDR1 is MDHEN, CDR2 SYDVKM, per germline. This CDR3 is CASSFREVRTDTQYF. The full variable domain, completed using reference TRBV28 and TRBJ2-3, is DVKVTQSSRYLVKRTGEKVFLECVQDMDHENMFWYRQDPGLGLRLIYFSYDVKMKEKGDIPEGYSVSREKKERFSLILESASTNQTSMYLCASSFREVRTDTQYFGPGTRLTVL.

CDR3 residues: CSARDLGGLRNTEAFF. This chain links TRBV20-1 with TRBJ1-1. Germline V gives CDR1 DFQATT, CDR2 SNEGSKA (reference sequence). CDR3 length: 16 residues.

V usage is TRBV20-1 and J usage is TRBJ1-1; TCRdb proposes TRBD1, but this gene call is untestable without DNA. CDR3 length: 13 amino acids. The germline CDR1 and CDR2 sequences are DFQATT and SNEGSKA (reference sequence). The chain's CDR3 is CSARGQLNTEAFF.

The chain uses TRBV29-1 and TRBJ2-5; TCRdb indicates TRBD1, and absent DNA this call remains unverified. CDR3 length equals 14 residues. In germline, CDR1 is SQVTM, CDR2 ANQGSEA. CDR3 sequence: CSVEGFGGQETQYF.

This chain links TRBV6-5 with TRBJ1-5. Germline CDR1 is MNHEY and CDR2 is SVGAGI. The CDR3 consists of 13 residues. The chain's CDR3 is CASSWLQNQPQHF.

J is TRBJ1-5 and V is TRBV6-2 or TRBV6-3. Germline CDR1 and CDR2: MNHEY and SVGEGT. The CDR3 sequence is 14 residues long. CDR3 protein: CASSQDIENQPQHF.